This is a list of T cell receptor beta chains from one sample in a study of cytomegalovirus exposure and HLA in healthy donors. Only in-frame clones appear in the TCRdb table, and some are missing; sequencing was by immunoSEQ multiplex PCR. This sample has 180,000 or so clones, with 80% to 90% found just once. The specimen was PBMCs. Receptors were obtained from a woman aged 25 to 39 in good health and CMV-seronegative. The CDR3 runs from the conserved cysteine through the conserved F or W. The D gene is left open where the match is weak. The listing skips clone size in some rows; elsewhere it reads once, few, many or a size class.

d_gene	abundance	v_gene	j_gene	CDR3aa	CDR3nt
TRBD1	NA	TRBV29-1	TRBJ2-7	CSVMIGQGPYEQYF	TGCAGCGTCATGATTGGACAGGGCCCCTACGAGCAGTACTTC
NA	NA	TRBV21-1	TRBJ2-7	CASSKDRLSADEQYF	TGTGCCAGCAGCAAAGATCGGTTATCCGCGGACGAGCAGTACTTC
NA	NA	TRBV29-1	TRBJ2-3	CSVDQGGTDTQYF	TGCAGCGTTGACCAGGGTGGGACAGATACGCAGTATTTT
NA	NA	TRBV28	TRBJ1-1	CASIKQGKEAFF	TGTGCCAGCATCAAACAGGGCAAAGAAGCTTTCTTT
NA	NA	TRBV19	TRBJ1-1	CAGPGQAENTEAFF	TGTGCCGGACCGGGACAAGCTGAGAACACTGAAGCTTTCTTT
NA	NA	TRBV19	TRBJ1-5	CASSITGSFGQPQHF	TGTGCCAGTAGTATCACTGGGAGCTTTGGTCAGCCCCAGCATTTT
TRBD2	NA	TRBV19	TRBJ2-7	CASSRRLAQPYEQYF	TGTGCCAGTAGCCGCCGACTAGCGCAACCCTACGAGCAGTACTTC
NA	once	TRBV25-1	TRBJ1-5	CASSAEGQDPQHF	TGTGCCAGCAGTGCGGAGGGGCAGGACCCCCAGCATTTT
NA	NA	TRBV27	TRBJ1-1	CASSLSLGSTEAFF	TGTGCCAGCAGTTTATCGTTGGGCTCCACTGAAGCTTTCTTT
NA	NA	TRBV18	TRBJ2-5	CASSPPGEETQYF	TGTGCCAGCTCACCCCCAGGGGAAGAGACCCAGTACTTC
NA	NA	TRBV2	TRBJ2-2	CASSEHRTRMELFF	TGTGCCAGCAGTGAGCATAGGACAAGGATGGAGCTGTTTTTT
NA	NA	TRBV7-9	TRBJ2-7	CASSLEGGSYEQYF	TGTGCCAGCAGCTTAGAAGGCGGCTCCTACGAGCAGTACTTC
TRBD1	NA	TRBV27	TRBJ2-3	CASPGGQGLGDTQYF	TGTGCCAGCCCGGGGGGACAGGGGCTGGGAGATACGCAGTATTTT
TRBD1	NA	TRBV6-6	TRBJ2-7	CASSSFGQGPPQYF	TGTGCCAGCAGTTCTTTTGGACAGGGGCCTCCTCAGTACTTC
TRBD2	few	TRBV5-1	TRBJ2-3	CASSKRDTDTQYF	TGCGCCAGCAGCAAGCGGGACACAGATACGCAGTATTTT
TRBD2	NA	TRBV11-2	TRBJ2-7	CASSTRSGGHEQYF	TGTGCCAGCAGCACCCGTAGCGGGGGCCACGAGCAGTACTTC
TRBD1	NA	TRBV5-4	TRBJ1-2	CASGGGQGVIGYTF	TGTGCCAGCGGCGGTGGACAGGGGGTAATTGGCTACACCTTC
TRBD1	NA	TRBV28	TRBJ1-4	CASSFNQGAANEKLFF	TGTGCCAGCAGTTTCAATCAGGGGGCGGCTAATGAAAAACTGTTTTTT
TRBD2	NA	TRBV4-1	TRBJ2-1	CASSHILAGGSDEQFF	TGCGCCAGCAGCCATATACTAGCGGGGGGTTCAGATGAGCAGTTCTTC
NA	NA	TRBV28	TRBJ1-1	CASSSPSVLEAFF	TGTGCCAGCAGTTCCCCCTCAGTGTTAGAAGCTTTCTTT
NA	NA	TRBV6-6	TRBJ2-1	CASSYSDSRLPEQFF	TGTGCCAGCAGTTACTCAGATAGTAGACTCCCCGAGCAGTTCTTC
TRBD2	once	TRBV5-1	TRBJ2-3	CASSLVASGSDTQYF	TGCGCCAGCAGCTTGGTAGCTAGCGGGAGTGATACGCAGTATTTT
TRBD2	once	TRBV6-1	TRBJ2-5	CASSPGGKETQYF	TGTGCCAGCAGCCCGGGGGGTAAAGAGACCCAGTACTTC
NA	NA	TRBV30	TRBJ2-3	CAWSTPEGVDTQYF	TGTGCCTGGAGTACCCCCGAGGGCGTAGATACGCAGTATTTT